This TCR beta chain was retrieved from a study of cytomegalovirus exposure and HLA in healthy donors. The PCR made use of 60 Vbeta and 13 Jbeta primers. Here immunoSEQ multiplex PCR was the method, and the copy in TCRdb shows in-frame clones only, minus some. This table holds 250,000 or so clones, nearly 95% found once. Study-level points and caveats: Later on, a genetic analysis was performed. It linked a missense variant in DCLRE1C with V- and J-gene trimming of TCR beta. In a later analysis, several top co-occurrence clusters appeared linked to parvovirus B19, influenza, CMV and Epstein-Barr virus. Rare sequences made up most TCRs, while some public TCRs were found in many donors. An analysis was carried out later, and it reportedly showed fewer N-insertions in an Asian-associated ancestry cluster than the 666-donor mean.

Losses at the gene ends were 6 bases for V and 5 bases for J; bases not matched to a gene: 5. Germline-derived CDR1 and CDR2 are SQVTM and ANQGSEA. The CDR3 spans 13 residues. In the case of this clone: Its antigen remains unknown.

The sequencing sample was made of PBMCs. V gene TRBV29-1 combines with J gene TRBJ2-3; 10 bases are shared with TRBD2. The sequence came from a girl aged 2 to 10 in good health and CMV-seronegative. CDR3 nucleotide sequence: TGCAGCGTAACAGCGGGGGGGCAAGATACGCAGTATTTT. Residues: CSVTAGGQDTQYF.